Each of the 22 T cell receptor beta chains below was sequenced from the same sample in a study of blood T cell repertoires in COVID-19. This table comes from immunoSEQ multiplex PCR, and its TCRdb copy is limited to in-frame clones, with some not included. The profile covers 250,000 to 300,000 clones, with around 90% appearing a single time and about 1% taken by the ten largest. The sample was PBMCs or T cells enriched from blood (not recorded which). Receptors originate from a woman aged 30 to 39 who had recovered from COVID-19.

The gene calls are TRBV29-1 and TRBJ1-2, with D possibly being TRBD1 (6 bases). This CDR3 is built from 14 residues. The V end was cut by 5 bases, the J end by 0 bases, with 13 bases between. Germline loops: CDR1 SQVTM, CDR2 ANQGSEA. CDR3 DNA: TGCAGCGTTAATCCCGGACAGCCTAACTATGGCTACACCTTC. Its protein product is CSVNPGQPNYGYTF.

The rearrangement links TRBV5-8 to TRBJ1-1; D may be TRBD1 (6 bases). The CDR3 is 16 residues long. CDR1 is SGHTS, CDR2 YDEGEE, per germline. V lost 2 bases to trimming and J lost 0 bases, with 14 bases between them. CDR3 sequence reads: CASSLALDSLNTEAFF. DNA of the CDR3: TGTGCCAGCAGCTTAGCCCTGGACAGTTTGAACACTGAAGCTTTCTTT.

This rearrangement joins TRBV10-3 to TRBJ2-3, with 8 bases fitting TRBD2. Germline V gene lookup returns CDR1 ENHRY and CDR2 SYGVKD. The J segment lost 5 bases and the V segment lost 1 base, leaving 8 bases of the junction unmatched. The CDR3 has 16 residues. CDR3 sequence reads: CAISEWQRENGDTQYF. The CDR3 nucleotides read TGTGCCATCAGTGAGTGGCAGCGGGAGAATGGAGATACGCAGTATTTT.

This chain uses TRBV29-1 with TRBJ1-1; no definite D call. The CDR3 loop spans 12 amino acids. Trimming took 3 bases from V and 8 from J, leaving 13 bases between them. The germline gives CDR1 SQVTM, CDR2 ANQGSEA. The CDR3 sequence: CSVDSGSLEAFF. The DNA for the CDR3 is TGCAGCGTTGATTCGGGAAGCCTAGAAGCTTTCTTT.

The chain links TRBV28 to TRBJ1-2; 7 bases map to TRBD1. CDR3 length equals 19 residues. The V segment lost 0 bases and the J segment 4 bases; nucleotides outside the gene matches: 17. Germline assignment: CDR1 MDHEN and CDR2 SYDVKM. CDR3 sequence reads: CASSLCEVVISGGGYGYTF. CDR3 DNA: TGTGCCAGCAGTTTATGTGAGGTAGTTATATCAGGGGGTGGCTATGGCTACACCTTC.

The chain recombines TRBV6-2 or TRBV6-3 with TRBJ1-2; tentatively, D is TRBD1 (5 bases). V was trimmed by 0 bases and J by 4 bases, leaving 12 bases between them. The CDR3 runs to 15 residues. The germline CDR1 and CDR2 sequences are MNHEY and SVGEGT. The CDR3 DNA reads TGTGCCAGCAGTTACTCGGGGGGAACCACCTATGGCTACACCTTC. It encodes CASSYSGGTTYGYTF.

V gene TRBV12-3 or TRBV12-4 combines with J gene TRBJ1-2; 7 bases line up with TRBD1. V lost 3 bases, J lost 9 bases, and 7 bases stayed unmatched. This CDR3 spans 13 amino acids. The CDR3 bases are TGTGCCAGCAGTTTCACAGGGGTTCAGCGCTACACCTTC. Its translation is CASSFTGVQRYTF.

This chain links TRBV7-9 with TRBJ2-7, with D hard to call. Germline-derived CDR1 and CDR2 are SEHNR and FQNEAQ (reference sequence). This CDR3 is 12 amino acids long. Trimming shortened V by 2 bases and J by 4 bases, and 6 bases separated the two germline ends. The CDR3 here is CASSLSTYEQYF. DNA for the CDR3: TGTGCCAGCAGCTTATCGACTTACGAGCAGTACTTC.

The J gene is TRBJ2-5, the V gene TRBV28; 7 positions match TRBD2. Germline lookup yields CDR1 MDHEN and CDR2 SYDVKM. The CDR3 is 14 residues long. V gave up 5 bases and J gave up 5 bases; unmatched junction bases: 8. CDR3 coding DNA: TGTGCCAGCAGTCCCCGTGGACTAGGTGAGACCCAGTACTTC. Translated, it gives CASSPRGLGETQYF.

V is TRBV7-2 and J is TRBJ2-5, with TRBD2 matching over 8 bases. CDR1 SGHTA and CDR2 FQGNSA come from the germline V gene. The CDR3 sequence is 15 residues long. Germline trimming cut 6 bases from V and 4 bases from J; bases unmatched to any gene: 10. In nucleotides, the CDR3 is TGTGCCAGCAGTCGCTACGGGGGGGCAGGAGAGACCCAGTACTTC. Translated: CASSRYGGAGETQYF.

This chain joins TRBV28 and TRBJ1-2; D not resolved. The CDR3 extends over 12 amino acids. From germline, CDR1 is MDHEN and CDR2 SYDVKM. The germline V and J ends were trimmed by 4 bases and 3 bases, with 6 bases remaining between them. Written as DNA, the CDR3 is TGTGCCAGCAGTTGGAGGGACTATGGCTACACCTTC. Protein sequence: CASSWRDYGYTF.

DNA of the CDR3: TGCGCCAGCAGTGACATAGCGGGAGGGCCGGAGAATGAGCAGTTCTTC. This encodes CASSDIAGGPENEQFF. The chain employs TRBV10-1 and TRBJ2-1, with 11 bases lining up with TRBD2. V was clipped by 3 bases and J by 7 bases; unmatched bases: 8. CDR1 is WNHNN, CDR2 SYGVQD, per germline (reference sequence). This CDR3 has 16 amino acids.

This chain uses TRBV18 with TRBJ2-1, with 9 bases aligning to TRBD1. With 5 bases clipped from V and 0 bases from J, the junction kept 5 bases outside the gene matches. The CDR3 spans 16 residues. Germline loops: CDR1 KGHSH, CDR2 LQKENI. The CDR3 nucleotides read TGTGCCAGCTCATTAGGACAGGGGAGCTCCTACAATGAGCAGTTCTTC. Its translation is CASSLGQGSSYNEQFF.

This chain links TRBV30 with TRBJ1-1; no clear D. The CDR3 consists of 13 residues. With 5 bases removed from V and 0 bases from J, the gap between germline ends came to 10 bases. The germline V gene has CDR1 GTSNPN and CDR2 SVGIG (reference sequence). For the CDR3, the DNA is TGTGCCTGGGCGCGCCTCATGAACACTGAAGCTTTCTTT. Amino acids: CAWARLMNTEAFF.

The chain couples TRBV11-2 to TRBJ1-1; 7 bases map to TRBD1. Germline V gene sequence: CDR1 SGHAT, CDR2 FQNNGV. The J segment lost 7 bases and the V segment lost 5 bases, leaving 19 bases of the junction unmatched. This CDR3 has 17 residues. The CDR3 DNA sequence: TGTGCCAGCAGCCTATTTTTGCAGGGGGGATTTGTCGGTGAAGCTTTCTTT. As protein: CASSLFLQGGFVGEAFF.

V usage is TRBV5-4 and J usage is TRBJ2-7; tentatively, D is TRBD2 (7 bases). Germline-derived CDR1 and CDR2 are SGHNT and YYREEE (reference sequence). V lost 4 bases, J lost 0 bases, and 11 bases lay in between. The CDR3 totals 14 residues. In DNA form, the CDR3 reads TGTGCCAGCAGCACGGGGGGCCTCTCCTACGAGCAGTACTTC. Encoded protein: CASSTGGLSYEQYF.

The V gene is TRBV27, the J gene TRBJ2-7, with TRBD2 identical over 9 bases. This CDR3 comprises 14 residues. The germline V gene encodes CDR1 MNHEY and CDR2 SMNVEV (reference sequence). J lost 0 bases, V lost 4 bases, and 1 base had no gene match. CDR3 in amino acids: CASSYSGSSYEQYF. The CDR3 coding sequence is TGTGCCAGCAGTTATAGCGGGAGCTCCTACGAGCAGTACTTC.

Regarding this clone: A read error is possible here, since a much larger clone lies one base away. The chain uses TRBV9 and TRBJ1-5, with 11 positions matching TRBD1. From germline, CDR1 is SGDLS and CDR2 YYNGEE. The CDR3 has 15 residues. The ends lost 0 bases at V and 5 bases at J; junction bases unmatched: 1. The chain's CDR3 is CASSVGTGGYQPQHF. As DNA, the CDR3 is TGTGCCAGCAGCGTAGGGACAGGGGGCTATCAGCCCCAGCATTTT. The variable domain in full, completed from reference TRBV9 and TRBJ1-5, reads DSGVTQTPKHLITATGQRVTLRCSPRSGDLSVYWYQQSLDQGLQFLIQYYNGEERAKGNILERFSAQQFPDLHSELNLSSLELGDSALYFCASSVGTGGYQPQHFGDGTRLSIL.

The chain joins TRBV7-6 to TRBJ1-4, with unresolved D. The CDR3 consists of 15 residues. Deletions cut 1 base from V and 5 bases from J, with 11 bases between. CDR1 is SGHVS and CDR2 is FNYEAQ in the germline V gene. CDR3 sequence reads: CASSLGSEKNEKLFF. The CDR3 DNA reads TGTGCCAGCAGCTTAGGCTCGGAGAAGAATGAAAAACTGTTTTTT.

To note about this clone: One end of the junction varies from germline; a read error may be responsible. This chain joins TRBV24-1 and TRBJ2-1, with 10 bases that match TRBD2. The CDR3 length is 16 residues. Germline CDR1 KGHDR, CDR2 SFDVKD. The CDR3 DNA sequence: TGTGCCACCAGTGTGGGCCTAGCGGGGGTCTACGATGAGCAGTTCTTC. Its translation: CATSVGLAGVYDEQFF.

V usage is TRBV27 and J usage is TRBJ1-6; no clear D. In germline, CDR1 is MNHEY, CDR2 SMNVEV (reference sequence). V was shortened by 8 bases and J by 14 bases, with 22 bases between the two germline ends. This CDR3 spans 14 amino acids. Written as DNA, the CDR3 is TGTGCCAGCCGCACCGTAACGCGGGGTCTGTCCCTCCACTTT. Its protein product is CASRTVTRGLSLHF.

The chain carries TRBV4-3 and TRBJ2-2; TRBD2 matches 14 bases. CDR3 length: 20 amino acids. In germline, CDR1 is LGHNA, CDR2 YSLEER. V shed 0 bases, J shed 1 base, and the junction held 7 bases outside the gene matches. The CDR3 nucleotides read TGCGCCAGCAGCCAAGATCGAGGACTAGCGGGGGGCTGGAACACCGGGGAGCTGTTTTTT. It translates to CASSQDRGLAGGWNTGELFF.